This TCR beta chain originates from a study of shared clonotypes between healthy human individuals. From germline, CDR1 is SGHTA and CDR2 FQGNSA. The CDR3 runs to 18 residues. After removal of 4 bases from V and 3 bases from J, the junction contained 8 bases not matched to a gene. Assay: immunoSEQ multiplex PCR; the TCRdb copy retains only in-frame clones and omits some. In the table there are over a million clones, about four fifths of which are singletons. The chain employs TRBV7-2 and TRBJ2-2; 13 positions match TRBD2. Material for sequencing was memory CD4+ T cells from PBMCs. As to subset: CD45RA-negative fraction. The sequence was collected from a young man in good health. Some clones in this sample may be carry-over from other donors' samples. CDR3 protein: CASSSEPGLAGYTGELFF. As DNA, the CDR3 is TGTGCCAGCAGCTCCGAACCGGGACTAGCGGGATACACCGGGGAGCTGTTTTTT.